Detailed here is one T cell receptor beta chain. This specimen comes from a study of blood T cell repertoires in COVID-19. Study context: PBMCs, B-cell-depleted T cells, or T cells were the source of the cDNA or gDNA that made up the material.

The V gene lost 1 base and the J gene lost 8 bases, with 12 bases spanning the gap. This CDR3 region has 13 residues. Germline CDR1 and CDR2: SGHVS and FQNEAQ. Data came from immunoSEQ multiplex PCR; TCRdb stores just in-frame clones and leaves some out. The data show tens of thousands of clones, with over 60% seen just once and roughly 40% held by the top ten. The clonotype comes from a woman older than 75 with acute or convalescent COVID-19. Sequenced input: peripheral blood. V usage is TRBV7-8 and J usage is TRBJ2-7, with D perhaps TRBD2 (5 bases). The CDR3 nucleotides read TGTGCCAGCAGCTTAGAAGGTGGGAGTAAGCAGTACTTC. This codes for CASSLEGGSKQYF.